The T cell receptor (beta chain) under discussion was sequenced for a study of blood T cell repertoires in COVID-19. Looking at the study overall: Samples representing acute and convalescent COVID-19 were sourced from the United States, Italy and Spain. T cells, B-cell-depleted T cells, or PBMCs supplied cDNA or gDNA.

Per the study methods: Amplification of reference gene primers provided the estimated nucleated cell counts. Clones were read by immunoSEQ multiplex PCR, and TCRdb kept only the in-frame ones, dropping some. V, J and clone size reflect that table, while D and trimming were determined from the DNA. The table records 60,000 to 80,000 clones, about nine tenths of them present only once. V shed 5 bases and J 8 bases; nucleotides not matched to a gene: 4. Germline CDR1 is SGHDT and CDR2 is YYEEEE. The CDR3 loop spans 12 amino acids. Sequenced material: peripheral blood. The TCR was taken from a human donor in a cohort sampled during active COVID-19. The chain links TRBV5-6 to TRBJ1-2; TRBD1 agrees at 9 bases. CDR3 protein: CASRQGARGYTF. CDR3 nucleotides: TGTGCCAGCAGACAGGGGGCGAGGGGCTACACCTTC.